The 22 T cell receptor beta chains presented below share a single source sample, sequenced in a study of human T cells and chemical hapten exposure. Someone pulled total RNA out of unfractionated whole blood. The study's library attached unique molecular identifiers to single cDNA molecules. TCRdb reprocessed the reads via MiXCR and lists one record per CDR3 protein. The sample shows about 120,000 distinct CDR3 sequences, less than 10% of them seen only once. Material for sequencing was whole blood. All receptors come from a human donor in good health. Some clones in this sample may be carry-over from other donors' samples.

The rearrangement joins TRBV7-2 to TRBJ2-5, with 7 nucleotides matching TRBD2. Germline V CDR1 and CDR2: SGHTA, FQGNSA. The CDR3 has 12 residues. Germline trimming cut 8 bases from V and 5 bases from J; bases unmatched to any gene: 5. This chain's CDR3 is CASSPAGETQYF. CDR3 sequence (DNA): TGTGCCAGCTCTCCAGCGGGGGAGACCCAGTACTTC.

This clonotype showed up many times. The CDR3 here is CASSLDPGASEAFF. DNA for the CDR3: TGTGCCAGCAGTCTGGATCCCGGGGCCTCTGAAGCTTTCTTT. This rearrangement joins TRBV6-1 to TRBJ1-1, with TRBD1 as a possible D gene (5 bases). The ends were cut back, 5 bases at V and 6 bases at J, with 16 bases in the middle. CDR1 and CDR2 (germline): MNHNS, SASEGT. This CDR3 has 14 residues.

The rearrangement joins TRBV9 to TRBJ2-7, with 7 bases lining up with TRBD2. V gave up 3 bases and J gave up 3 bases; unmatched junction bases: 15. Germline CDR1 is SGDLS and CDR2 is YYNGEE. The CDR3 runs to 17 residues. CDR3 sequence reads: CASSGGDGLERFYEQYF. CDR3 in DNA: TGTGCCAGCAGCGGGGGCGATGGACTAGAACGCTTCTACGAGCAGTACTTC. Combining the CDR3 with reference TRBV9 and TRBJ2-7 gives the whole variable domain DSGVTQTPKHLITATGQRVTLRCSPRSGDLSVYWYQQSLDQGLQFLIQYYNGEERAKGNILERFSAQQFPDLHSELNLSSLELGDSALYFCASSGGDGLERFYEQYFGPGTRLTVT.

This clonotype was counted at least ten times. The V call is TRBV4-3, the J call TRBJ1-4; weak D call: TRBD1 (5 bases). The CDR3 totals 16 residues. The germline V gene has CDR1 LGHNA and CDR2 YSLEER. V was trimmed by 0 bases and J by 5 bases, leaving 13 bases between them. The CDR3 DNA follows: TGCGCCAGCAGCCAAGACCTGGCAGGGCTAAATGAAAAACTGTTTTTT. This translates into CASSQDLAGLNEKLFF.

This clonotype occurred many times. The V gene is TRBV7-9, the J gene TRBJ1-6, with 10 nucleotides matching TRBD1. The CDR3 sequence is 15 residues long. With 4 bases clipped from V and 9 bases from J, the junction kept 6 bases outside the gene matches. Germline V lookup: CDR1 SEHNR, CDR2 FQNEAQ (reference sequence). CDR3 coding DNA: TGTGCCAGCAGCTACACCGGACAGGGGGGTTCACCCCTCCACTTT. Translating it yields CASSYTGQGGSPLHF. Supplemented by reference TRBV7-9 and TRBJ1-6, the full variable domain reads DTGVSQNPRHKITKRGQNVTFRCDPISEHNRLYWYRQTLGQGPEFLTYFQNEAQLEKSRLLSDRFSAERPKGSFSTLEIQRTEQGDSAMYLCASSYTGQGGSPLHFGNGTRLTVT.

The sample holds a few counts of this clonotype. In nucleotides, the CDR3 is TGTGCCAGCTCGCGGGGGGCCTACAATGAGCAGTTCTTC. Amino acids: CASSRGAYNEQFF. This sequence joins TRBV27 and TRBJ2-1; TRBD2 agrees at 8 bases. The germline V gene encodes CDR1 MNHEY and CDR2 SMNVEV (reference sequence). This CDR3 has 13 residues. The V gene end was trimmed by 8 bases and the J gene end by 2 bases; junction bases not matched to a gene: 2.

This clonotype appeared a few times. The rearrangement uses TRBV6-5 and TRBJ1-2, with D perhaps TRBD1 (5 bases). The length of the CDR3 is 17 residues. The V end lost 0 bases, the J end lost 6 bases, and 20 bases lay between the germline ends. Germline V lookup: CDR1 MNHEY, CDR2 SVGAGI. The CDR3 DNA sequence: TGTGCCAGCAGTTACTCGATATCCGGGGCCTCCCCCGATGGCTACACCTTC. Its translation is CASSYSISGASPDGYTF.

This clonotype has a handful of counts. For the CDR3, the DNA is TGTGCCAGCAGTTACCCGCCCAGGGGGCTCCAAAGGGGATCCGAGCAGTACTTC. Its translation is CASSYPPRGLQRGSEQYF. This chain connects TRBV6-6 to TRBJ2-7; 8 nucleotides line up with TRBD1. Germline V CDR1 and CDR2: MNHNY, SVGAGI (reference sequence). This CDR3 spans 18 amino acids. V gave up 2 bases and J gave up 6 bases; unmatched junction bases: 18.

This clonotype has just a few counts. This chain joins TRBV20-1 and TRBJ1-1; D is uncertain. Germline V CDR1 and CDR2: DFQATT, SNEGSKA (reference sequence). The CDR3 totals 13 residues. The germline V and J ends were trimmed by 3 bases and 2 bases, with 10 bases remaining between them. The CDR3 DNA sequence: TGCAGTGCTAGCGTGCAGTTAAACACTGAAGCTTTCTTT. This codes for CSASVQLNTEAFF.

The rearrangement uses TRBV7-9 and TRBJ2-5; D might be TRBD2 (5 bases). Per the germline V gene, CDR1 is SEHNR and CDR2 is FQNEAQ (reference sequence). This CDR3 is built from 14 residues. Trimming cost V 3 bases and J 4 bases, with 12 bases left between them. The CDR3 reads CASSFGEGGETQYF. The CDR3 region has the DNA TGTGCCAGCAGCTTCGGCGAGGGTGGAGAGACCCAGTACTTC.

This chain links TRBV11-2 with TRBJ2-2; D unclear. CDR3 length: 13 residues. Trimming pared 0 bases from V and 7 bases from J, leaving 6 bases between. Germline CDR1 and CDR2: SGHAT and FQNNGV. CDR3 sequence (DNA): TGTGCCAGCAGCTTAGATCAGGTCGGGGAGCTGTTTTTT. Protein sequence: CASSLDQVGELFF.

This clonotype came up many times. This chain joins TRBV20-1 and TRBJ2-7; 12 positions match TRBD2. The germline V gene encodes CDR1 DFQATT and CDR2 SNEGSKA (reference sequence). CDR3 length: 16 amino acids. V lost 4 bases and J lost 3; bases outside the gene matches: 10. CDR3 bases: TGCAGTGCTAAGGGACTAGCGGGCGAAACGATCTACGAGCAGTACTTC. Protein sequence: CSAKGLAGETIYEQYF.

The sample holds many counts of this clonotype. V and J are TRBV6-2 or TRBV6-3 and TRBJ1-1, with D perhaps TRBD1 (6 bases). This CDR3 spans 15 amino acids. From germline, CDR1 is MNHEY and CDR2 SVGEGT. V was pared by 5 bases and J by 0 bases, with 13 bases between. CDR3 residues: CASSRYRDMNTEAFF. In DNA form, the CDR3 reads TGTGCCAGCAGTCGTTACAGGGATATGAACACTGAAGCTTTCTTT.

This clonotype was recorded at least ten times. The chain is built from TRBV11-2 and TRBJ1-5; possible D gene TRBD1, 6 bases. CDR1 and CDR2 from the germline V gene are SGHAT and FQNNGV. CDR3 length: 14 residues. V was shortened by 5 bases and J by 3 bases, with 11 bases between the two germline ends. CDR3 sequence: CASSTGSTNQPQHF. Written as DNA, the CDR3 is TGTGCCAGCAGCACAGGGTCTACCAATCAGCCCCAGCATTTT.

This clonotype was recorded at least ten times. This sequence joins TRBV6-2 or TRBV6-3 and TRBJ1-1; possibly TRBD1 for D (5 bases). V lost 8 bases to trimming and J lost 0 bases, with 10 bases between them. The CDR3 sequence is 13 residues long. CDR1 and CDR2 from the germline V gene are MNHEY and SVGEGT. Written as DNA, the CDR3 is TGTGCCAGCCTGGGACGGCTGAACACTGAAGCTTTCTTT. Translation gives CASLGRLNTEAFF.

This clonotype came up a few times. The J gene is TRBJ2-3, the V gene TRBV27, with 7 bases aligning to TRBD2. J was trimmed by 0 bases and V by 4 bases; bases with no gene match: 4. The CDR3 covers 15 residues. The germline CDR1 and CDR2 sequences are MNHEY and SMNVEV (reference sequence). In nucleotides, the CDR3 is TGTGCCAGCAGTTCCGCTAGCGGTAGCACAGATACGCAGTATTTT. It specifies CASSSASGSTDTQYF.

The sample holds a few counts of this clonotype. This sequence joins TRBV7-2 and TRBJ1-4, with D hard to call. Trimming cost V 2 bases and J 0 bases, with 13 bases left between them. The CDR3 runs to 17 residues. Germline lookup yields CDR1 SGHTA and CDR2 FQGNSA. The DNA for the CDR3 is TGTGCCAGCAGCTTATCGGCAGCCCTGGCAACTAATGAAAAACTGTTTTTT. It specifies CASSLSAALATNEKLFF.

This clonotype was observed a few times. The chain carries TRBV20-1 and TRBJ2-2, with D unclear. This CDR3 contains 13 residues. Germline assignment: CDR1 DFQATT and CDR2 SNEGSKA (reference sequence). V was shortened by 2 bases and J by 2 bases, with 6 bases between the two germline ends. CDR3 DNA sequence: TGCAGTGCTAGAAACAGTAACACCGGGGAGCTGTTTTTT. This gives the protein CSARNSNTGELFF.

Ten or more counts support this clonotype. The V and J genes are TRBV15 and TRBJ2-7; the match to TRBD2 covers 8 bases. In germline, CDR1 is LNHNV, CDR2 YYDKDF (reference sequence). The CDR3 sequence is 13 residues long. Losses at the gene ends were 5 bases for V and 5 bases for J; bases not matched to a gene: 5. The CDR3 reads CATSQRGSDEQYF. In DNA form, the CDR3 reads TGTGCCACCAGCCAGCGGGGGTCGGACGAGCAGTACTTC.

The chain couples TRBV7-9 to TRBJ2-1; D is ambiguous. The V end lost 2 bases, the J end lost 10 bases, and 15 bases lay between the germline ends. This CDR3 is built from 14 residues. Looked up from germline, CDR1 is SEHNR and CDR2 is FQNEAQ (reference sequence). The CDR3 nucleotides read TGTGCCAGCAGCTTACTCCCGATATGGGCGGAGCAGTTCTTC. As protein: CASSLLPIWAEQFF.

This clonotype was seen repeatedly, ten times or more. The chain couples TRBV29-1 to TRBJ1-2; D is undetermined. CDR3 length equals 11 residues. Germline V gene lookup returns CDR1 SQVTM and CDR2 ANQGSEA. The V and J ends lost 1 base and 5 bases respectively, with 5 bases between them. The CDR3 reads CSVEATYGYTF. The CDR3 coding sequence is TGCAGCGTTGAAGCGACATATGGCTACACCTTC.

The CDR3 region is CASSSGTGGNTGELFF. CDR3 nucleotides: TGCGCCAGCAGCTCCGGGACAGGGGGCAACACCGGGGAGCTGTTTTTT. The chain joins TRBV5-1 to TRBJ2-2; 12 positions agree with TRBD1. The CDR3 is 16 residues long. Trimming took 3 bases from V and 2 from J; bases not matched to a gene: 2. Germline CDR1 is SGHRS and CDR2 is YFSETQ.